A single sample is the source of the 13 T cell receptor beta chains below, sequenced in a study of blood T cell repertoires in COVID-19. Only in-frame clones appear in the TCRdb table, and some are missing; sequencing was by immunoSEQ multiplex PCR. The sample holds over 100,000 clones, 75% to 90% seen once. The sample consisted of peripheral blood. These receptors all come from a human donor in a cohort sampled during active COVID-19.

The chain has TRBV11-2 and TRBJ2-7, with 12 bases lining up with TRBD1. Germline lookup yields CDR1 SGHAT and CDR2 FQNNGV. The CDR3 is 13 amino acids. The junction had 8 bases not matched to a gene; V was cut back by 10 bases and J by 7 bases. CDR3 residues: CAIPGQGAGEQYF. CDR3 DNA: TGTGCCATTCCGGGACAGGGGGCAGGAGAGCAGTACTTC.

The rearrangement joins TRBV10-3 to TRBJ1-4; 7 nucleotides agree with TRBD1. This CDR3 contains 14 residues. The junction had 1 base not matched to a gene; V was cut back by 6 bases and J by 0 bases. Looked up from germline, CDR1 is ENHRY and CDR2 is SYGVKD. The CDR3 region has the DNA TGTGCCATCAGGGGGACAGCAACTAATGAAAAACTGTTTTTT. This encodes CAIRGTATNEKLFF.

The gene calls are TRBV5-1 and TRBJ1-6; D is perhaps TRBD1 (5 bases). V was cut by 3 bases and J by 5 bases, with 12 bases left in between. This CDR3 is 15 amino acids long. In germline, CDR1 is SGHRS, CDR2 YFSETQ. CDR3 sequence (DNA): TGCGCCAGCAGCTCTCGGACACCGAATAATTCACCCCTCCACTTT. As protein: CASSSRTPNNSPLHF.

This clone was recorded a few times. The rearrangement joins TRBV7-9 to TRBJ1-5, with a weak D call TRBD1 (5 bases). The germline CDR1 and CDR2 sequences are SEHNR and FQNEAQ (reference sequence). Trimming removed 1 base from V and 4 bases from J, with 8 bases in between. CDR3 length: 14 amino acids. Here the CDR3 reads CASSLVGGNQPQHF. CDR3 in DNA: TGTGCCAGCAGCTTAGTCGGGGGAAATCAGCCCCAGCATTTT.

This chain uses TRBV20-1 with TRBJ2-5, with TRBD2 matching 9 bases. The CDR3 is 15 amino acids. In germline, CDR1 is DFQATT, CDR2 SNEGSKA (reference sequence). Unmatched junction bases numbered 5, after V lost 3 bases and J lost 0 bases. The CDR3 here is CSASPAGGNQETQYF. In DNA, the CDR3 is TGCAGTGCTAGTCCGGCGGGGGGGAACCAAGAGACCCAGTACTTC.

The genes are TRBV24-1 and TRBJ1-4; 9 nucleotides match TRBD1. Germline CDR1 and CDR2: KGHDR and SFDVKD. V was pared by 2 bases and J by 5 bases, with 5 bases of the junction left unmatched. The CDR3 runs to 16 residues. In DNA, the CDR3 is TGTGCCACCAGTGATTCTCGGACAGGGGCAAATGAAAAACTGTTTTTT. This translates into CATSDSRTGANEKLFF.

The chain couples TRBV9 to TRBJ1-6, with D unresolved. CDR1 is SGDLS and CDR2 is YYNGEE in the germline V gene. The CDR3 totals 15 residues. The ends were cut back, 4 bases at V and 7 bases at J, with 15 bases in the middle. The CDR3 nucleotides are TGTGCCAGCAGCCCGAGCCCCATACCGAATTCACCCCTCCACTTT. It translates to CASSPSPIPNSPLHF.

This rearrangement joins TRBV28 to TRBJ1-3, with TRBD1 as a possible D gene (5 bases). CDR1 is MDHEN, CDR2 SYDVKM, per germline. V was shortened by 3 bases and J by 0 bases, with 15 bases between the two germline ends. The CDR3 covers 17 residues. The CDR3 protein is CASSFTGVFSSGNTIYF. DNA of the CDR3: TGTGCCAGCAGTTTTACGGGGGTATTTTCCTCTGGAAACACCATATATTTT.

The J gene is TRBJ2-3, the V gene TRBV24-1, with a possible D match to TRBD2 (5 bases). Germline CDR1 KGHDR, CDR2 SFDVKD. V was cut by 3 bases and J by 0 bases, with 9 bases left in between. This CDR3 spans 15 amino acids. The DNA for the CDR3 is TGTGCCACCAGTGATATTGGCGGGAGCACAGATACGCAGTATTTT. This encodes CATSDIGGSTDTQYF.

This chain uses TRBV27 with TRBJ1-6; weak D call: TRBD1 (5 bases). The CDR3 length is 15 residues. Germline CDR1 is MNHEY and CDR2 is SMNVEV (reference sequence). Trimming stripped 6 bases from V and 5 bases from J, with 14 bases between. CDR3 amino acids: CASRLQGINNSPLHF. CDR3 DNA sequence: TGTGCCAGCAGGCTTCAGGGAATAAATAATTCACCCCTCCACTTT.

CDR3 sequence reads: CASSLERDYSYNSPLHF. The CDR3 DNA sequence: TGCGCCAGCAGCTTGGAGCGGGACTACTCCTATAATTCACCCCTCCACTTT. The V call is TRBV5-1, the J call TRBJ1-6, with a weak D call TRBD1 (5 bases). V lost 0 bases and J 0 bases, leaving 10 bases between the germline ends. Germline CDR1 is SGHRS and CDR2 is YFSETQ. The CDR3 covers 17 residues.

This sequence joins TRBV9 and TRBJ2-6; 7 nucleotides align to TRBD2. The germline gives CDR1 SGDLS, CDR2 YYNGEE. The CDR3 has 20 residues. V trimming: 2 bases; J trimming: 1 base; junction bases outside the gene matches: 15. CDR3 region: CASSVEISRGSGSGANVLTF. The CDR3 DNA reads TGTGCCAGCAGCGTTGAAATATCACGGGGTAGCGGGTCTGGGGCCAACGTCCTGACTTTC.

The rearrangement uses TRBV21-1 and TRBJ1-1. TRBV21-1 is listed as a pseudogene. This CDR3 is 16 amino acids long. The CDR3 loop reads CASSKVGGECQTEAFF. The CDR3 DNA sequence: TGTGCCAGCAGCAAAGTGGGGGGGGAGTGTCAAACTGAAGCTTTCTTT.